These 26 T cell receptor beta chains were all obtained from the same sample, sequenced in a study of blood T cell repertoires in COVID-19. Some clones are missing from TCRdb's copy, which holds only in-frame ones; the method was immunoSEQ multiplex PCR. The table records 300,000 to 350,000 clones, about nine tenths of them present only once. The sample was peripheral blood. The receptors here all came from a man between 18 and 35 years old with active or convalescent COVID-19.

This clone has more than one count but fewer than ten. V usage is TRBV25-1 and J usage is TRBJ1-2; D not resolved. Germline V gene sequence: CDR1 MGHDK, CDR2 SYGVNS. The CDR3 runs to 14 residues. Trimming shortened V by 1 base and J by 2 bases, and 8 bases separated the two germline ends. The CDR3 is CASSEFWRNYGYTF. The DNA for the CDR3 is TGTGCCAGCAGTGAATTTTGGCGGAACTATGGCTACACCTTC.

The chain uses TRBV4-2 and TRBJ2-3; 10 positions match TRBD1. V was pared by 2 bases and J by 4 bases, with 6 bases of the junction left unmatched. The CDR3 has 16 residues. Germline CDR1 is LGHNA and CDR2 is YNFKEQ. CDR3 nucleotides: TGTGCCAGCAGCCAACCGACAGGGGGCGAAGCAGATACGCAGTATTTT. Amino acids: CASSQPTGGEADTQYF.

The chain couples TRBV29-1 to TRBJ2-3, with no clear D. The CDR3 runs to 12 residues. The V gene's germline CDR1 is SQVTM and CDR2 ANQGSEA. Trimming cost V 7 bases and J 0 bases, with 8 bases left between them. The CDR3 DNA is TGCAGCGGACTGGCTAGCACAGATACGCAGTATTTT. Its protein is CSGLASTDTQYF.

This clone was counted between two and nine times. The V gene is TRBV7-9, the J gene TRBJ1-5; D is possibly TRBD1 (6 bases). V was clipped by 1 base and J by 3 bases, with 10 bases between them. From germline, CDR1 is SEHNR and CDR2 FQNEAQ (reference sequence). The CDR3 is made up of 15 amino acids. CDR3 region: CASSLEGQSNQPQHF. In DNA, the CDR3 is TGTGCCAGCAGCTTAGAAGGACAGTCCAATCAGCCCCAGCATTTT.

This sequence joins TRBV5-1 and TRBJ1-5; D is possibly TRBD1 (6 bases). The CDR3 consists of 14 residues. The germline CDR1 and CDR2 sequences are SGHRS and YFSETQ. V dropped 3 bases and J dropped 6 bases, with 13 bases sitting between them. CDR3 protein: CASSSGVMGQPQHF. The CDR3 DNA follows: TGCGCCAGCAGCTCAGGGGTAATGGGTCAGCCCCAGCATTTT.

This clone was found once. The rearrangement links TRBV2 to TRBJ2-4, with 9 bases fitting TRBD1. V gave up 6 bases and J gave up 4 bases; unmatched junction bases: 13. The CDR3 totals 17 residues. Germline V CDR1 and CDR2: SNHLY, FYNNEI. CDR3: CASRDRGARFEKNIQYF. CDR3 DNA: TGTGCCAGCAGGGACAGGGGAGCCCGATTTGAGAAAAACATTCAGTACTTC.

The genes are TRBV5-1 and TRBJ2-5; 9 bases are shared with TRBD2. The germline CDR1 and CDR2 sequences are SGHRS and YFSETQ. V shed 0 bases, J shed 4 bases, and the junction held 7 bases outside the gene matches. The CDR3 contains 16 residues. The CDR3: CASSLGGSGRPETQYF. For the CDR3, the DNA is TGCGCCAGCAGCTTGGGGGGTAGCGGGAGACCAGAGACCCAGTACTTC. The full variable domain, with the rest looked up from reference TRBV5-1 and TRBJ2-5, is KAGVTQTPRYLIKTRGQQVTLSCSPISGHRSVSWYQQTPGQGLQFLFEYFSETQRNKGNFPGRFSGRQFSNSRSEMNVSTLELGDSALYLCASSLGGSGRPETQYFGPGTRLLVL.

The V call is TRBV19, the J call TRBJ2-3; D is possibly TRBD2 (7 bases). Germline V gene lookup returns CDR1 LNHDA and CDR2 SQIVND (reference sequence). The CDR3 extends over 14 amino acids. The V and J ends lost 7 bases and 0 bases respectively, with 11 bases between them. This CDR3 reads CASTGGASTDTQYF. In nucleotides, the CDR3 is TGTGCCAGTACTGGGGGGGCGAGCACAGATACGCAGTATTTT.

Regarding this clone: One end of the junction varies from germline; a read error may be responsible. The chain has TRBV5-4 and TRBJ2-5; D might be TRBD2 (5 bases). Germline values: CDR1 SGHNT, CDR2 YYREEE (reference sequence). The CDR3 contains 16 residues. CDR3 sequence (DNA): TGCGCCAGCGGTCCGGTCCCCCGAAAAGGGAGAGAGACCCAGTACTTC. Translating it yields CASGPVPRKGRETQYF.

The chain uses TRBV6-5 and TRBJ2-1, with D possibly being TRBD1 (6 bases). The V end was cut by 5 bases, the J end by 3 bases, with 8 bases between. Germline assignment: CDR1 MNHEY and CDR2 SVGAGI. The CDR3 runs to 13 residues. CDR3 nucleotide sequence: TGTGCCAGCAGTCAGGGGTACTACAATGAGCAGTTCTTC. Its protein product is CASSQGYYNEQFF.

The chain uses TRBV6-5 and TRBJ1-4; maybe TRBD1 (6 bases). This CDR3 has 15 residues. Looked up from germline, CDR1 is MNHEY and CDR2 is SVGAGI. V lost 10 bases, J lost 3 bases, and 18 bases lay in between. CDR3 sequence (DNA): TGTGCCACCACTCACAGGGATCGGGCTAATGAAAAACTGTTTTTT. This encodes CATTHRDRANEKLFF.

The chain is built from TRBV9 and TRBJ1-1, with a tentative D call TRBD1 (6 bases). The V and J ends lost 4 bases and 3 bases respectively, with 16 bases between them. This CDR3 region has 15 residues. Germline V gene lookup returns CDR1 SGDLS and CDR2 YYNGEE. CDR3 bases: TGTGCCAGCAGCCTACCACCCGAGGGGGACACTGAAGCTTTCTTT. This translates into CASSLPPEGDTEAFF.

The chain is built from TRBV4-2 and TRBJ2-5; D not resolved. Trimming pared 5 bases from V and 5 bases from J, leaving 6 bases between. The germline CDR1 and CDR2 sequences are LGHNA and YNFKEQ. This CDR3 has 11 residues. The CDR3 region has the DNA TGTGCCAGCAGCTACGGGGAGACCCAGTACTTC. This sequence encodes CASSYGETQYF.

The chain is built from TRBV11-2 and TRBJ2-5, with 7 nucleotides matching TRBD1. The CDR3 runs 13 residues. Per germline, CDR1 SGHAT and CDR2 FQNNGV. V lost 5 bases to trimming and J lost 5 bases; unmatched junction nucleotides: 5. The CDR3 sequence: CASSETGRETQYF. DNA for the CDR3: TGTGCCAGCAGCGAGACAGGGCGGGAGACCCAGTACTTC.

V usage is TRBV7-2 and J usage is TRBJ1-5; 8 positions match TRBD1. Germline loops: CDR1 SGHTA, CDR2 FQGNSA. V dropped 1 base and J dropped 1; count of bases not matched to a gene: 9. The CDR3 contains 18 residues. The CDR3 loop reads CASSLVSQGAWSNQPQHF. CDR3 coding DNA: TGTGCCAGCAGCTTAGTGTCTCAGGGGGCGTGGAGCAATCAGCCCCAGCATTTT.

The chain uses TRBV20-1 and TRBJ2-7; maybe TRBD1 (5 bases). Trimming stripped 4 bases from V and 3 bases from J, with 7 bases between. Germline V lookup: CDR1 DFQATT, CDR2 SNEGSKA (reference sequence). The CDR3 extends over 11 amino acids. The CDR3 DNA reads as TGCAGTGCTACCAGGGTCTACGAGCAGTACTTC. Encoded protein: CSATRVYEQYF.

Regarding this clone: The identical CDR3 is also encoded by other nucleotide sequences in the sample. Written as DNA, the CDR3 is TGTGCCAGCAGTTTAGGTACAGGTGGCAATCAGCCCCAGCATTTT. Translation: CASSLGTGGNQPQHF. The genes are TRBV27 and TRBJ1-5, with D possibly TRBD1 on 5 matching bases. Per the germline V gene, CDR1 is MNHEY and CDR2 is SMNVEV (reference sequence). The CDR3 has 15 residues. The V and J ends lost 2 bases and 2 bases respectively, with 10 bases between them.

The genes are TRBV7-2 and TRBJ2-7; D is unclear. The V and J ends lost 1 base and 3 bases respectively, with 16 bases between them. The CDR3 is 16 amino acids. Germline lookup yields CDR1 SGHTA and CDR2 FQGNSA. The CDR3 nucleotides read TGTGCCAGCAGCTTAGAGTCTGGCCTGGGCAGCTACGAGCAGTACTTC. Translating it yields CASSLESGLGSYEQYF.

This chain uses TRBV24-1 with TRBJ1-2; 7 bases line up with TRBD1. This CDR3 contains 15 residues. CDR1 and CDR2 from the germline V gene are KGHDR and SFDVKD. Trimming removed 4 bases from V and 0 bases from J; junction bases left unmatched: 4. This CDR3 is CATSDPGTANYGYTF. The DNA for the CDR3 is TGTGCCACCAGTGACCCAGGGACAGCTAACTATGGCTACACCTTC.

The V and J genes are TRBV4-2 and TRBJ1-5; D possibly corresponds to TRBD1 (5 bases). V was pared by 4 bases and J by 5 bases, with 15 bases between. The CDR3 totals 15 residues. Germline CDR1 LGHNA, CDR2 YNFKEQ. The CDR3 nucleotides are TGTGCCAGCAGCCCCGACGGGGGGGTCCATCAGCCCCAGCATTTT. This sequence encodes CASSPDGGVHQPQHF.

The CDR3 bases are TGTGCCATCAGTGACCGAAAGGGGGGGGATGATGAGCAGTTCTTC. Translation: CAISDRKGGDDEQFF. The chain is built from TRBV10-3 and TRBJ2-1, with a weak D call TRBD2 (7 bases). The V end was cut by 3 bases, the J end by 8 bases, with 17 bases between. CDR1 and CDR2 from the germline V gene are ENHRY and SYGVKD. The CDR3 is 15 residues long.

Only one count was recorded for this clone. This chain connects TRBV3-1 (or the pseudogene TRBV3-2) to TRBJ1-2, with 10 bases lining up with TRBD1. CDR3 length: 20 amino acids. Germline values: CDR1 LGHDT, CDR2 YNNKEL (reference sequence). The ends lost 0 bases at V and 4 bases at J; junction bases unmatched: 17. In nucleotides, the CDR3 is TGTGCCAGCAGCCAAGATAAGGCCGGGACAGGGGCCCCCGGGTTCTATGGCTACACCTTC. It encodes CASSQDKAGTGAPGFYGYTF.

The chain is built from TRBV28 and TRBJ2-5; 7 bases map to TRBD2. The germline V gene has CDR1 MDHEN and CDR2 SYDVKM. Trimming removed 2 bases from V and 5 bases from J; junction bases left unmatched: 11. The length of the CDR3 is 16 residues. CDR3 bases: TGTGCCAGCAGTTTAGGGGCGGGAGTGAGGGCGGAGACCCAGTACTTC. Protein: CASSLGAGVRAETQYF.

CDR3 residues: CASSKVWASELYGDEQFF. The CDR3 nucleotides are TGTGCCAGTAGTAAAGTATGGGCTAGCGAACTCTACGGTGATGAGCAGTTCTTC. The chain joins TRBV19 to TRBJ2-1; weak D call: TRBD2 (6 bases). Germline CDR1 and CDR2: LNHDA and SQIVND (reference sequence). The CDR3 extends over 18 amino acids. V was cut by 4 bases and J by 8 bases, with 27 bases left in between.

V gene TRBV5-1 combines with J gene TRBJ2-2, with D maybe TRBD1 (5 bases). V was clipped by 0 bases and J by 2 bases, with 11 bases between them. Germline V lookup: CDR1 SGHRS, CDR2 YFSETQ. The CDR3 is 16 amino acids. Here the CDR3 reads CASSLVSGINTGELFF. DNA for the CDR3: TGCGCCAGCAGCTTGGTTTCAGGGATCAACACCGGGGAGCTGTTTTTT. The variable domain in full, completed from reference TRBV5-1 and TRBJ2-2, reads KAGVTQTPRYLIKTRGQQVTLSCSPISGHRSVSWYQQTPGQGLQFLFEYFSETQRNKGNFPGRFSGRQFSNSRSEMNVSTLELGDSALYLCASSLVSGINTGELFFGEGSRLTVL.

The chain links TRBV5-1 to TRBJ2-1, with TRBD2 matching 10 bases. Germline assignment: CDR1 SGHRS and CDR2 YFSETQ. The J segment lost 5 bases and the V segment lost 3 bases, leaving 2 bases of the junction unmatched. The CDR3 runs to 14 residues. The CDR3 loop is CASSYTSGDNEQFF. The CDR3 DNA sequence: TGCGCCAGCAGCTATACTAGCGGGGACAATGAGCAGTTCTTC.